Given below is one T cell receptor (beta chain) in context. These data come from a study of shared clonotypes between healthy human individuals. Germline CDR1 is SSHAT and CDR2 is FNYEAQ (reference sequence). V was pared by 5 bases and J by 7 bases, with 20 bases between. This CDR3 contains 16 residues. As handled by the study authors: Because ImmunoSEQ provided only junction sequences with no quality scores, the filtering differed. Measured with immunoSEQ multiplex PCR; TCRdb has only the in-frame clones, and not every one. That table is the source of V, J and clone size, and D and trimming were worked out from the DNA. The data hold some 2,500,000 clones, with roughly 93% observed a single time.

This TCR derives from a young man in good health. Some clones in this sample may be carry-over from other donors' samples. The sample was naive CD4+ T cells from PBMCs. Subset defined: CD45RA+ positively selected. The chain couples TRBV7-7 to TRBJ2-2; perhaps D is TRBD1 or TRBD2 (7 bases each). The CDR3 DNA sequence: TGTGCCAGCAGCGAAACCGCAGGGGGGGATGGCGGGGAGCTGTTTTTT. This sequence encodes CASSETAGGDGGELFF.